This entry concerns a single T cell receptor (beta chain). The clone's antigen remains unknown. Base-call qualities are not available, and no considerably larger clone is one nucleotide away. The cohort comprised approximately 700 healthy bone marrow donors. At the time of sampling, all cohort members were nominally healthy, though unrecorded immune exposures were likely present. The donor was CMV seronegative and belonged to the group of under 400 seronegative cohort members. A peripheral blood sample was collected from each donor, and TCR beta sequencing was performed on peripheral blood mononuclear cells. The Qiagen DNeasy Blood Extraction Kit was used to extract genomic DNA from the blood cell samples. The data were taken from a study of cytomegalovirus exposure and HLA in healthy donors (dated by TCRdb to about 2017). About the study as a whole: According to an earlier analysis of around 600 of the donors, about 179 million T cells yielded approximately 120 million unique TCR beta sequences and approximately 300 Gb of sequence data. A later genetic analysis took genome-wide SNP genotypes for about 55% of the 666 donors and used that subset as a discovery cohort. Both class I and class II loci were covered by HLA typing, at four-digit resolution. To decide whether each TCR beta V gene segment behaved as functional or pseudogenic, an earlier analysis of over 500 of the donors relied on high-throughput TCR beta sequencing. Typing coverage differed by locus: A, B, C, DRB1 and DQB1 were typed in roughly 629-630 donors, DQA1 in about 500, DPA1 in 606, and DPB1 in 472. The study was designed to test whether signatures of past pathogen exposure could be identified by cataloging public T cell receptors. Several DR-DQ haplotypes were treated as single units for association and clustering because of strong linkage in the cohort. An early release covering about 600 HLA-typed donors comprised about 300 gigabases of sequencing data and tens of millions of unique TCR sequences. Of the roughly 410 genotyped donors, 81% were placed in the genetic ancestry cluster associated with self-reported Caucasian donors. The T cell repertoires of about 700 subjects were profiled by immunosequencing and related to cytomegalovirus serostatus. Among under 450 genotyped donors of the cohort, an average of around 240,000 unique TCR beta nucleotide sequences were sequenced per donor, roughly 18% of them non-productive. To predict cytomegalovirus infection status, the study brought together high-throughput TCR immunosequencing, statistical association of individual TCRs with disease status, and machine learning. Rather than using new phenotypic data, the later analysis identified candidate immune exposures from TCR beta sequences and from how often those sequences occurred across donors. All discovery cohort repertoires had been generated on a single sequencing platform. Along with the roughly 670-subject first cohort, a separate validation cohort of over a hundred different subjects was used. Donor age, sex, ethnicity and CMV serostatus were compiled alongside the repertoire data. In a later analysis, previously published TCR beta repertoires from about 640 donors were re-analyzed and high-resolution HLA genotyping was added so that TCR occurrence patterns could be studied. The full study reports these points: Cytomegalovirus status was reported to be diagnosed by the classifier with high specificity and sensitivity in both the original and validation cohorts. Broadly in line with IMGT annotations, most TCR beta V segments showed up in productive rearrangements about 87% or about 30% of the time in an earlier analysis of 450 to 600 of the donors. Most CMV-associated TCR beta chains appeared to be HLA-restricted in a later analysis, and the HLA associations seemed to be driven largely by CMV exposure. In a later analysis, HLA-associated TCR beta chains were found to be more clonally expanded and to have lower generation probabilities than equally common non-associated chains. It was suggested by the authors that the approach could potentially be generalized to other disease states and immunological phenotypes. Seventeen rarely observed V segments, including chromosome 9 orphons, were excluded from the earlier analysis of a few hundred of the donors because counts were too low. According to a later analysis, TCR association rates differed among HLA loci, with DRB1 alleles showing the most associated TCRs and HLA-C alleles showing the fewest. A few of the identified cytomegalovirus-associated TCR beta chains were confirmed in vitro to be specific for cytomegalovirus antigens. The study gave a list of more than 150 TCR beta chains associated with cytomegalovirus. A later genetic analysis associated a missense DCLRE1C variant with V-gene and J-gene trimming of TCR beta chains, and an independent cohort replicated the association. CMV serostatus was the only immune exposure information available for the cohort. In this cohort, only TCR beta chains were sequenced, and detectable features were limited by the absence of alpha or paired-chain data. A cluster of highly shared sequence variants was judged likely to represent a technical artifact of the sequencing pipeline. Roughly uniform sequencing depth across donors was assumed in presence/absence analyses, although this assumption may not hold. HLA typing was unavailable for some donors at each locus, so association tests used only the typed subset. A further reported finding was that TCR beta sequences accurately predicted the HLA-A and HLA-B alleles for most subjects in the first cohort. Compared with the approximately 720-donor mean, donors in an Asian-associated ancestry cluster had fewer N-insertions in productive TCRs, according to a later genetic analysis. In a later analysis, several top co-occurrence clusters were reported to appear linked to parvovirus B19, influenza, CMV and Epstein-Barr virus. Some IMGT-functional V segments, including TRBV6-2 and TRBV6-3, could not be told apart with the 87-base-pair reads, so those segments were excluded. Assigning TCR associations to individual alleles was difficult when HLA alleles, especially DR and DQ, strongly co-occurred. A later analysis associated 16,951 TCR beta sequences with specific HLA alleles at a false discovery rate of 0.05. Correlated functional status among segregating V segments might reflect linkage disequilibrium, but an unknown experimental factor could not be ruled out. Most TCR sequences were seen in very few donors, while some public TCRs were found in many individuals.

Libraries were made using the immunoSEQ multiplex PCR assay. A mixture of 60 forward primers for TCR Vbeta segments and 13 reverse primers for TCR Jbeta segments was used in the multiplex PCR. The CDR3 region of rearranged TCR beta genes was amplified from genomic DNA by a multiplex PCR assay. The amplified TCR beta libraries were sequenced on the Illumina HiSeq System as 87-base-pair reads. The study's processing was this. A later analysis tallied around 82 million unique TCR beta chains across the 610 or so repertoires, and around 10 million of those chains were shared by two or more donors. Raw reads were error-corrected and collapsed into unique sequences by a nearest-neighbor algorithm in which closely related sequences were merged to remove PCR and sequencing errors. Alignment of CDR3 sequences to IMGT reference sequences was used to assign V, D and J gene segments. For a sequence to be retained, at least a six-nucleotide match to both a V gene segment and a J gene segment was required. Rearrangements were called productive when the CDR3 lacked stop codons and stayed in frame with V and J; all others were non-productive. CDR3 was defined according to IMGT convention as the region running from the second conserved V-encoded cysteine to the conserved J-encoded phenylalanine. In an earlier analysis of approximately 590 of the donors, sequences lacking an unambiguous match to a single V gene segment were excluded. An earlier analysis of a few hundred of the donors called V segments functional above 56.7% productive rearrangements and segregating when the between-donor standard deviation exceeded 5%. A statistical classification framework was developed to diagnose cytomegalovirus status using the catalog of TCR beta chain sequences. In a later analysis, V and J genes were assigned by comparing TCR nucleotide sequences against IMGT/GENE-DB human TR gene sequences. Using the TCRdist pipeline, a later analysis assigned CDR3 sequences along with most-parsimonious VDJ recombination scenarios. A later analysis defined each TCR beta chain by its CDR3 amino acid sequence plus V-gene family, and excluded reads lacking a unique V-gene family. As a way to deal with suspected cross-contamination and a sequencing artifact, a later analysis dropped hundreds of nucleotide sequences that were highly shared and had low generation probability. For each public chain, a later analysis derived a clonal expansion index from normalized ranks of inferred template counts within each repertoire. Generation probabilities in a later analysis came from a VDJ recombination model fitted to out-of-frame rearrangements, and those results were checked against IGoR. In a later analysis, TCR-TCR, TCR-HLA and TCR-CMV co-occurrence was scored with hypergeometric tests, and a repertoire-size bias correction was applied to TCR pairs. A later analysis estimated false discovery rates by permuting HLA or CMV assignments 20 times. In a later analysis, co-occurring TCRs were grouped using DBSCAN, and TCRdist sequence similarity was added for clustering within HLA-allele-positive subsets. Repertoires with fewer than 30,000 or more than 120,000 public chains were left out of co-occurrence clustering, as were a handful of repertoires with anomalous nucleotide sharing. TCRdb provides this immuneACCESS table in a form limited to in-frame rearrangements. Some clones are lacking; in checked studies, under half of them reflect an unresolved V gene, and why the rest are absent is not known. V and J calls and clone size are copied from that table; D and trimming were computed from the DNA. The sample table lists 200,000 to 250,000 clones, more than 75% of them with a count of one. Of the sample, 3% to 4% falls within the top ten clones.

From the cysteine through the phenylalanine, the CDR3 covers 15 amino acids. The retained sequence is limited to the CDR3, 45 bases, with the frame set at the first base. The V end loses 0 bases and the J end loses 6 bases, and a stretch of 13 bases separates them. The germline V gene (reference sequence) yields MNHEY for CDR1 and SMNVEV for CDR2. The sequenced material came from PBMCs. The V and J segments used are TRBV27 and TRBJ2-3, with the identity of the D gene unclear. The TCR was taken from a male donor in good health and CMV-seronegative. The encoded CDR3 is CASSLSTRYLDTQYF. The bases are TGTGCCAGCAGTTTATCGACAAGATACCTGGATACGCAGTATTTT.